The clone carrying this T cell receptor beta chain was seen ten or more times. In germline, CDR1 is ENHRY, CDR2 SYGVKD. This CDR3 has 11 amino acids. V was pared by 2 bases and J by 9 bases, with 5 bases between. This entry comes from a study of neurological immune-mediated disorders. TCRdb re-derived calls from the 5' RACE reads in MiXCR, one entry per CDR3 protein. Of 25,000 to 35,000 distinct CDR3 sequences listed, less than 5% are singletons. The genes are TRBV10-3 and TRBJ2-1; D gene unclear. The sequence was obtained from a woman aged 35 to 49 in good health. The sequencing input was CD4+ T cells from blood. CDR3 nucleotide sequence: TGTGCCATCAGTGAGAGAGTTGAGCAGTTCTTC. It is translated as CAISERVEQFF.